A selection of T cell receptor beta chains follows, all from one sample in a study of T cells after yellow fever vaccination. TCRdb reanalysed the 5' RACE reads using MiXCR and keeps one entry per CDR3 protein. The data contain about 360,000 distinct CDR3 sequences, more than 5.5% of them singletons. The sample here was PBMCs, taken 5 days after the yellow fever booster vaccination. All receptors derive from a man aged 25 to 45 who received the YFV17D yellow fever vaccine. The CDR3 runs from the conserved cysteine through the conserved F or W. The order of the fields is V gene, clone size, D gene, J gene, CDR3 protein, CDR3 DNA. The D gene is left open where the match is weak. Only part of the rows carry a size: once, few, many, or a class if the clone is expanded.

TRBV10-3	NA	NA	TRBJ2-4	CAISESSALAKNIQYF	TGTGCCATCAGTGAGTCGTCGGCATTAGCCAAAAACATTCAGTACTTC
TRBV12-3/TRBV12-4	few	TRBD2	TRBJ2-2	CASSIAGGPGELFF	TGTGCCAGCAGCATAGCGGGAGGGCCCGGGGAGCTGTTTTTT
TRBV6-5	many	NA	TRBJ1-5	CASSSPGRALIQPQHF	TGTGCCAGCAGTTCCCCCGGGAGGGCCCTTATTCAGCCCCAGCATTTT
TRBV25-1	many	NA	TRBJ2-2	CASSRVTGPTTGELFF	TGTGCCAGCAGCAGAGTAACGGGACCTACCACCGGGGAGCTGTTTTTT
TRBV29-1	many	NA	TRBJ2-7	CSVQGTGYEQYF	TGCAGCGTGCAGGGTACCGGTTACGAGCAGTACTTC
TRBV12-3/TRBV12-4	few	NA	TRBJ1-1	CASGPQGPDTEAFF	TGTGCCAGCGGACCGCAGGGGCCTGACACTGAAGCTTTCTTT
TRBV5-1	NA	NA	TRBJ1-1	CASSPEQGSTEAFF	TGCGCCAGCAGCCCGGAACAGGGTAGTACTGAAGCTTTCTTT
TRBV20-1	NA	TRBD1	TRBJ2-1	CSASWDRGYNEQFF	TGCAGTGCTTCCTGGGACAGGGGGTACAATGAGCAGTTCTTC
TRBV12-3/TRBV12-4	few	NA	TRBJ1-5	CASSLATVNQPQHF	TGTGCCAGCAGTTTAGCGACAGTTAATCAGCCCCAGCATTTT
TRBV12-3/TRBV12-4	NA	NA	TRBJ2-5	CASSSSSGETQYF	TGTGCCAGCAGTTCGTCGTCGGGTGAGACCCAGTACTTC
TRBV4-3	few	NA	TRBJ1-5	CASSLGGQTNQPQHF	TGCGCCAGCAGCCTTGGAGGACAGACGAATCAGCCCCAGCATTTT
TRBV7-2	many	NA	TRBJ2-2	CASSFRVRDPGELFF	TGTGCCAGCAGCTTTCGCGTACGGGACCCGGGGGAGCTGTTTTTT
TRBV4-2	many	TRBD2	TRBJ2-3	CASSPAGGRTDTQYF	TGTGCCAGCAGCCCAGCGGGAGGGAGAACAGATACGCAGTATTTT
TRBV12-3/TRBV12-4	few	NA	TRBJ2-7	CASSAGSDPEQYF	TGTGCCAGCAGTGCGGGATCTGACCCCGAGCAGTACTTC
TRBV15	many	NA	TRBJ2-7	CATSRDKSGSSYEQYF	TGTGCCACCAGCAGAGACAAGTCGGGGAGCTCCTACGAGCAGTACTTC
TRBV12-3/TRBV12-4	many	NA	TRBJ2-5	CASSSVPHGQYF	TGTGCCAGCAGTTCGGTCCCCCATGGCCAGTACTTC
TRBV5-1	many	NA	TRBJ2-2	CASNSRQASNTGELFF	TGCGCCAGCAATTCCCGACAGGCGTCGAACACCGGGGAGCTGTTTTTT
TRBV20-1	few	TRBD2	TRBJ2-3	CSATGTSGRSDTQYF	TGCAGTGCCACCGGTACTAGCGGGAGATCAGATACGCAGTATTTT
TRBV27	few	NA	TRBJ2-2	CASSLFGGELFF	TGTGCCAGCAGTTTGTTCGGCGGGGAGCTGTTTTTT
TRBV5-1	few	TRBD1	TRBJ1-2	CASSSTPQGVRDGYTF	TGCGCCAGCAGCTCCACACCTCAGGGGGTGCGGGATGGCTACACCTTC
TRBV6-5	many	TRBD2	TRBJ2-1	CASSYQTPGLAGDNEQFF	TGTGCCAGCAGTTACCAAACCCCGGGACTAGCGGGAGATAATGAGCAGTTCTTC
TRBV20-1	few	NA	TRBJ1-3	CSARVGPGSGNTIYF	TGCAGTGCTAGAGTAGGCCCGGGGTCTGGAAACACCATATATTTT
TRBV12-3/TRBV12-4	NA	TRBD2	TRBJ2-1	CAIPGPGTSVNDEQFF	TGTGCCATTCCAGGACCGGGGACTAGCGTTAACGATGAGCAGTTCTTC
TRBV28	NA	NA	TRBJ2-5	CASSLVDGEETQYF	TGTGCCAGCAGTTTGGTCGATGGGGAAGAGACCCAGTACTTC
TRBV27	NA	NA	TRBJ2-1	CASSPRQALEQFF	TGTGCCAGCAGTCCCCGTCAGGCCTTGGAGCAGTTCTTC
TRBV4-3	few	NA	TRBJ1-2	CASSQGHPGGYTF	TGCGCCAGCAGCCAAGGGCACCCGGGGGGTTACACCTTC
TRBV7-2	many	NA	TRBJ1-6	CASSGPKGGDSPLHF	TGTGCCAGCAGCGGACCGAAAGGGGGAGATTCACCCCTCCACTTT
TRBV15	many	NA	TRBJ2-5	CATSLAEETQYF	TGTGCCACCAGTCTCGCGGAAGAGACCCAGTACTTC
TRBV7-3	few	NA	TRBJ2-1	CASSRLGTNEQFF	TGTGCCAGCAGCCGACTAGGAACCAATGAGCAGTTCTTC
TRBV12-3/TRBV12-4	NA	NA	TRBJ1-2	CASGSDSIGGNYGYTF	TGTGCCAGCGGTTCAGACAGCATAGGGGGTAACTATGGCTACACCTTC
TRBV12-3/TRBV12-4	many	NA	TRBJ2-2	CASSLAGIRELFF	TGTGCCAGCAGTTTAGCGGGCATCAGGGAGCTGTTTTTT
TRBV27	many	NA	TRBJ2-7	CASSPGLAVYEQYF	TGTGCCAGCAGCCCGGGACTTGCAGTCTACGAGCAGTACTTC
TRBV5-1	few	TRBD1	TRBJ1-6	CASTQNQGANSPLHF	TGCGCCAGCACGCAAAACCAGGGGGCTAATTCACCCCTCCACTTT
TRBV5-6	many	NA	TRBJ2-2	CASSLVDTNTGELFF	TGTGCCAGCAGCTTGGTTGACACGAACACCGGGGAGCTGTTTTTT
TRBV5-1	NA	NA	TRBJ2-1	CASSLMEYADLEQFF	TGCGCCAGCAGCTTGATGGAGTACGCCGATCTCGAGCAGTTCTTC
TRBV7-9	once	NA	TRBJ2-1	CASSLLAHTNEQFF	TGTGCCAGCAGCTTATTGGCACATACCAATGAGCAGTTCTTC
TRBV7-8	many	NA	TRBJ2-5	CASSTGTLQETQYF	TGTGCCAGCAGCACCGGGACACTCCAAGAGACCCAGTACTTC
TRBV7-9	NA	TRBD1	TRBJ2-1	CASSLAGQRVSYNEQFF	TGTGCCAGCAGCTTAGCGGGACAGCGTGTCTCCTACAATGAGCAGTTCTTC
TRBV30	NA	TRBD1	TRBJ2-1	CAWTTGDEQFF	TGTGCCTGGACTACAGGGGATGAGCAGTTCTTC
TRBV29-1	few	NA	TRBJ1-5	CSVGSGASNQPQHF	TGCAGCGTTGGCTCAGGGGCTAGCAATCAGCCCCAGCATTTT
TRBV29-1	many	TRBD1	TRBJ2-7	CSVEDINRGIGVGEQYF	TGCAGCGTTGAAGATATCAACAGGGGTATCGGGGTGGGTGAGCAGTACTTC
TRBV18	NA	TRBD2	TRBJ2-2	CASSPYGTSGSTGELFF	TGTGCCAGCTCACCCTACGGGACTAGCGGGAGCACCGGGGAGCTGTTTTTT
TRBV4-3	many	NA	TRBJ2-1	CASSQEWRHNEQFF	TGCGCCAGCAGCCAAGAGTGGCGCCACAATGAGCAGTTCTTC
TRBV6-5	many	NA	TRBJ2-2	CASSYSGQYPRAGELFF	TGTGCCAGCAGTTACTCTGGACAGTACCCCCGGGCCGGGGAGCTGTTTTTT
TRBV12-3/TRBV12-4	few	TRBD1	TRBJ1-5	CASSSGQGDNQPQHF	TGTGCCAGCAGTTCGGGACAGGGGGACAATCAGCCCCAGCATTTT